What follows are 12 T cell receptor beta chains derived from one specimen sequenced in a study of blood T cell repertoires in COVID-19. The method was immunoSEQ multiplex PCR; TCRdb's version includes in-frame clones alone and lacks a portion of them. The sample holds about 180,000 clones; about 81% are singletons and the top ten take 10% to 15%. Sequencing used peripheral blood. All receptors derive from a woman of 80 years or more with COVID-19, enrolled during active disease.

The chain combines TRBV7-8 with TRBJ2-1, with 9 bases matching TRBD2. The CDR3 has 17 amino acids. V shed 2 bases and J 6 bases; nucleotides not matched to a gene: 11. Germline CDR1 reads SGHVS; CDR2 reads FQNEAQ. CDR3 nucleotide sequence: TGTGCCAGCAGCTTAACGAGGGCTAGCGGGGCCCTCAATGAGCAGTTCTTC. Its translation is CASSLTRASGALNEQFF.

The count of this clone is one. The rearrangement links TRBV3-1 (or the pseudogene TRBV3-2) to TRBJ2-3; the D gene is possibly TRBD1 (6 bases). This CDR3 has 12 residues. The V gene lost 8 bases and the J gene lost 3 bases, with 9 bases spanning the gap. The germline V gene has CDR1 LGHDT and CDR2 YNNKEL (reference sequence). The DNA for the CDR3 is TGTGCCAGCGGGGGCGGAACAGATACGCAGTATTTT. It is translated as CASGGGTDTQYF.

This chain joins TRBV7-2 and TRBJ2-2; 9 bases line up with TRBD2. Trimming at V came to 7 bases and at J to 5 bases, leaving 8 bases not matched to a gene. CDR3 length: 15 amino acids. The germline gives CDR1 SGHTA, CDR2 FQGNSA. CDR3 bases: TGTGCCAGCACCCGCGGGGGGGCGGGTACCGGGGAGCTGTTTTTT. Residues: CASTRGGAGTGELFF.

This clone was recorded a few times. V usage is TRBV5-6 and J usage is TRBJ2-7, with 9 bases that match TRBD2. The CDR3 consists of 15 residues. V was clipped by 2 bases and J by 0 bases; unmatched bases: 3. Germline values: CDR1 SGHDT, CDR2 YYEEEE. This chain's CDR3 is CASSFGGGASYEQYF. The CDR3 nucleotides read TGTGCCAGCAGCTTTGGCGGGGGGGCCTCCTACGAGCAGTACTTC. Variable domain in full (rest from reference TRBV5-6 and TRBJ2-7): DAGVTQSPTHLIKTRGQQVTLRCSPKSGHDTVSWYQQALGQGPQFIFQYYEEEERQRGNFPDRFSGHQFPNYSSELNVNALLLGDSALYLCASSFGGGASYEQYFGPGTRLTVT.

This clone was seen just once. The chain is built from TRBV5-6 and TRBJ2-5; tentatively, D is TRBD2 (6 bases). Germline assignment: CDR1 SGHDT and CDR2 YYEEEE. The CDR3 runs 14 residues. The V gene lost 4 bases and the J gene lost 3 bases, with 13 bases spanning the gap. Here the CDR3 reads CASSQGPGEETQYF. In DNA, the CDR3 is TGTGCCAGCAGCCAAGGACCGGGGGAAGAGACCCAGTACTTC.

This chain's CDR3 is CASSLGYSRQQYF. The DNA of the CDR3 is TGTGCCAGCAGCTTAGGGTACAGTCGACAGCAGTACTTC. The chain couples TRBV7-2 to TRBJ2-7; D remains ambiguous. V was clipped by 1 base and J by 8 bases, with 12 bases between them. Looked up from germline, CDR1 is SGHTA and CDR2 is FQGNSA. The CDR3 covers 13 residues.

V gene TRBV18 combines with J gene TRBJ1-1; D is perhaps TRBD1 (6 bases). The V end lost 2 bases, the J end lost 3 bases, and 7 bases lay between the germline ends. The germline CDR1 and CDR2 sequences are KGHSH and LQKENI. The CDR3 totals 13 residues. CDR3 bases: TGTGCCAGCTCACCAAACAGGGACACTGAAGCTTTCTTT. It translates to CASSPNRDTEAFF.

This clone was seen more than once but under ten times. The V gene is TRBV2, the J gene TRBJ1-2; TRBD1 is a possible D gene (6 bases). V was shortened by 3 bases and J by 4 bases, with 12 bases between the two germline ends. Germline V gene data show CDR1 as SNHLY and CDR2 as FYNNEI. The CDR3 loop spans 14 amino acids. This CDR3 is CASSEGASIYGYTF. In nucleotides, the CDR3 is TGTGCCAGCAGTGAGGGGGCGTCGATCTATGGCTACACCTTC.

The V call is TRBV4-1, the J call TRBJ2-2; possible D gene TRBD2, 7 bases. The germline V and J ends were trimmed by 4 bases and 4 bases, with 16 bases remaining between them. Germline V gives CDR1 MGHRA, CDR2 YSYEKL. The CDR3 runs 16 residues. The DNA of the CDR3 is TGCGCCAGCAGCCCCAGGGAGGGGGGGCCCACCGGGGAGCTGTTTTTT. The encoded protein is CASSPREGGPTGELFF.

This rearrangement joins TRBV6-5 to TRBJ2-1; 9 nucleotides align to TRBD1. Looked up from germline, CDR1 is MNHEY and CDR2 is SVGAGI. CDR3 length equals 15 residues. The V gene end was trimmed by 4 bases and the J gene end by 7 bases; junction bases not matched to a gene: 8. For the CDR3, the DNA is TGTGCCAGCAGTTGGGCGGGACAGGGAGAAAATGAGCAGTTCTTC. Translated: CASSWAGQGENEQFF.

This clone was picked up a small number of times. V is TRBV6-1 and J is TRBJ1-4; 9 nucleotides align to TRBD1. Germline trimming cut 2 bases from V and 7 bases from J; bases unmatched to any gene: 8. The CDR3 runs to 16 residues. CDR1 is MNHNS, CDR2 SASEGT, per germline. CDR3 nucleotides: TGTGCCAGCAGTGAACTTTACGGGACAGGGACTGAAAAACTGTTTTTT. This codes for CASSELYGTGTEKLFF.

The chain couples TRBV6-5 to TRBJ1-2; TRBD1 matches at 8 bases. This CDR3 region has 15 residues. Germline CDR1 is MNHEY and CDR2 is SVGAGI. V shed 3 bases and J 4 bases; nucleotides not matched to a gene: 7. This CDR3 is CASSYRTGHVYGYTF. The CDR3 DNA reads TGTGCCAGCAGTTATCGGACAGGGCACGTCTATGGCTACACCTTC.